This T cell receptor (beta chain) appears in the sequencing data of a study of regulatory T cells in long-lasting Graves disease. As for time point: persistent/refractory GD, antithyroid drugs over 5 years with positive TRAb. The authors made the TCR library using RNA they extracted from PBMCs. In its sample, this clonotype was seen a few times. The V end was cut by 4 bases, the J end by 3 bases, with 22 bases between. Germline loops: CDR1 PRHDT, CDR2 FYEKMQ (reference sequence). CDR3 length: 17 amino acids. iRepertoire HTBI primers and Arm-PCR of CDR3 regions built TCR beta libraries. TCRdb independently ran MiXCR on the multiplex PCR reads; one entry per CDR3 protein. The table records 400,000 to 600,000 distinct CDR3 sequences, about a fifth of them present only once.

This TCR was sampled from a female donor with Graves disease. The specimen comprised peripheral blood mononuclear cells (PBMCs), sampled when the disease was refractory, from a patient treated with antithyroid drugs. This chain uses TRBV13 with TRBJ2-7; the D call may be TRBD1 or TRBD2 (7 bases each). In DNA form, the CDR3 reads TGTGCCAGCAGCTCCTCGGGGGGATATGGGACAGACTACGAGCAGTACTTC. Its protein product is CASSSSGGYGTDYEQYF.